This TCR beta chain was obtained from a study of Ad26.COV2.S vaccination and SARS-CoV-2 variants. Turning to the study itself: The donor was enrolled in the Ad26.COV2.S arm of the COV1001 trial. The study gave Ad26.COV2.S intramuscularly, once or twice 56 days apart. General study points: Spike-specific TCR breadth ran higher among vaccine recipients than placebo recipients.

With regard to this clone: The antigen remains unidentified.

Clones were sequenced by immunoSEQ multiplex PCR, and TCRdb holds only the in-frame ones, with some missing. The sample yields around 310,000 clones, about 90% seen once. The CDR3 is 13 residues long. CDR1 and CDR2 (germline): MNHEY, SVGAGI. V was trimmed by 3 bases and J by 2 bases, leaving 7 bases between them. This sample's treatment: over 15 received Ad26.COV2.S at low or high dose, single or two shots; about 5 received placebo; per-sample allocation not given. It was on day 63 after the first vaccine or placebo injection that samples were taken. The source material was peripheral blood, sampled in a trial of Ad26.COV2.S vaccine versus placebo. The chain combines TRBV6-5 with TRBJ1-2; D is ambiguous. The sequence was collected from a person aged 18 to 65 who received the Ad26.COV2.S COVID-19 vaccine or a placebo. The CDR3 nucleotides are TGTGCCAGCAGTTATGCGGGCAACTATGGCTACACCTTC. It is translated as CASSYAGNYGYTF.